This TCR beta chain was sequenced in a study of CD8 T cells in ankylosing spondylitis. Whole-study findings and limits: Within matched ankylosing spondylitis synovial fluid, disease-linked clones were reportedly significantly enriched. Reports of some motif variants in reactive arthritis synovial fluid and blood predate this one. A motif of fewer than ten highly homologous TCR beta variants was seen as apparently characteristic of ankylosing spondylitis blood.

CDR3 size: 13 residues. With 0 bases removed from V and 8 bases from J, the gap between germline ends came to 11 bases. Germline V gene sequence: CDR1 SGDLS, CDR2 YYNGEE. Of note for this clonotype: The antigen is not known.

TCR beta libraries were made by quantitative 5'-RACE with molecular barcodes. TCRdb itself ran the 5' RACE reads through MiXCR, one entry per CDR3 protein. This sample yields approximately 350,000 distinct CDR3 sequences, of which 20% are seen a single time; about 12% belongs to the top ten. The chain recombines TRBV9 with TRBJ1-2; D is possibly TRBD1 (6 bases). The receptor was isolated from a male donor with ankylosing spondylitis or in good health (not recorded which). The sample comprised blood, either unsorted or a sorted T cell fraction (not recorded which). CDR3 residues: CASSVGIGGGYTF. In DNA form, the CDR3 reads TGTGCCAGCAGCGTAGGGATAGGGGGAGGCTACACCTTC.